The next 19 T cell receptor beta chains were all read from a single sample in a study of cytomegalovirus exposure and HLA in healthy donors. The PCR used 60 Vbeta and 13 Jbeta primers. Clones were sequenced by immunoSEQ multiplex PCR, and TCRdb holds only the in-frame ones, with some missing. The table records around 40,000 clones, roughly three quarters of them present only once. The sequencing input was PBMCs. All receptors come from a man aged 30-40 years in good health and CMV-seronegative.

The chain recombines TRBV5-4 with TRBJ1-6; 9 bases fit TRBD1. The V segment lost 2 bases and the J segment 7 bases; nucleotides outside the gene matches: 4. Germline values: CDR1 SGHNT, CDR2 YYREEE (reference sequence). CDR3 length equals 15 residues. The CDR3 loop is CASSFTGGANSPLHF. As DNA, the CDR3 is TGTGCCAGCAGCTTTACAGGGGGCGCGAATTCACCCCTCCACTTT. The whole variable domain, remainder taken from reference TRBV5-4 and TRBJ1-6, is ETGVTQSPTHLIKTRGQQVTLRCSSQSGHNTVSWYQQALGQGPQFIFQYYREEENGRGNFPPRFSGLQFPNYSSELNVNALELDDSALYLCASSFTGGANSPLHFGNGTRLTVT.

The rearrangement joins TRBV5-6 to TRBJ2-7; unclear D gene. The CDR3 has 12 amino acids. Trimming took off 2 bases at V and 0 bases at J, with 3 bases between the two ends. CDR1 is SGHDT, CDR2 YYEEEE, per germline. The chain's CDR3 is CASSFSSYEQYF. The CDR3 nucleotides read TGTGCCAGCAGCTTCAGCTCCTACGAGCAGTACTTC.

This chain connects TRBV6-1 to TRBJ1-2; D is uncertain. Trimming shortened V by 8 bases and J by 8 bases, and 15 bases separated the two germline ends. This CDR3 has 12 amino acids. Germline lookup yields CDR1 MNHNS and CDR2 SASEGT. CDR3 protein: CASAPAERGYTF. CDR3 DNA: TGTGCCAGCGCCCCGGCCGAGCGGGGCTACACCTTC.

The chain links TRBV29-1 to TRBJ2-1; TRBD2 matches 10 bases. CDR3 length equals 13 residues. The trim removed 8 bases at V and 4 bases at J, leaving 5 bases unmatched. Looked up from germline, CDR1 is SQVTM and CDR2 is ANQGSEA. The CDR3 loop is CSSWTSGYNEQFF. CDR3 nucleotide sequence: TGCAGCTCCTGGACTAGCGGATACAATGAGCAGTTCTTC.

The chain joins TRBV28 to TRBJ1-2, with D unresolved. The CDR3 totals 15 residues. Between the trimmed V and J ends, which lost 5 bases and 5 bases, there was a span of 18 bases. The germline V gene has CDR1 MDHEN and CDR2 SYDVKM. CDR3 sequence: CASSPGVGMFYGYTF. CDR3 nucleotides: TGTGCCAGCAGTCCCGGGGTAGGGATGTTTTATGGCTACACCTTC.

The J gene is TRBJ1-2, the V gene TRBV6-5; 7 bases map to TRBD1. This CDR3 has 15 residues. Per germline, CDR1 MNHEY and CDR2 SVGAGI. After removal of 5 bases from V and 4 bases from J, the junction contained 10 bases not matched to a gene. DNA for the CDR3: TGTGCCAGCAGTCGGGGCAGGGGGTCCTTCTATGGCTACACCTTC. It codes for CASSRGRGSFYGYTF.

V usage is TRBV4-1 and J usage is TRBJ2-3; D is possibly TRBD2 (7 bases). V lost 2 bases and J lost 4, with 10 bases in between. The CDR3 spans 14 residues. Germline V gene sequence: CDR1 MGHRA, CDR2 YSYEKL. The CDR3 is CASSQQGRADTQYF. The DNA for the CDR3 is TGCGCCAGCAGCCAACAGGGGAGGGCAGATACGCAGTATTTT.

This clone was recorded only once. CDR3 residues: CASSADSDQPQHF. The CDR3 bases are TGTGCCAGCAGCGCCGACAGCGATCAGCCCCAGCATTTT. The chain recombines TRBV7-2 with TRBJ1-5, with a tentative D call TRBD1 (5 bases). The V end was cut by 5 bases, the J end by 5 bases, with 10 bases between. Germline V gene sequence: CDR1 SGHTA, CDR2 FQGNSA. The CDR3 totals 13 residues.

The V call is TRBV7-6, the J call TRBJ2-7; possibly TRBD1 for D (5 bases). V lost 0 bases and J 3 bases, leaving 6 bases between the germline ends. Germline-derived CDR1 and CDR2 are SGHVS and FNYEAQ. This CDR3 comprises 13 residues. The CDR3 here is CASSLATGYEQYF. CDR3 coding DNA: TGTGCCAGCAGCTTAGCTACAGGCTACGAGCAGTACTTC.

The chain has TRBV29-1 and TRBJ1-1; D remains unclear. Between the trimmed V and J ends, which lost 4 bases and 7 bases, there was a span of 16 bases. CDR1 and CDR2 (germline): SQVTM, ANQGSEA. The CDR3 contains 13 residues. The CDR3 reads CSVGIRGSGEAFF. Here the CDR3 DNA reads TGCAGCGTTGGTATACGAGGGTCGGGTGAAGCTTTCTTT.

The V and J genes are TRBV6-5 and TRBJ2-7, with 8 bases lining up with TRBD2. The V segment lost 6 bases and the J segment 6 bases; nucleotides outside the gene matches: 13. Looked up from germline, CDR1 is MNHEY and CDR2 is SVGAGI. The CDR3 totals 15 residues. The CDR3 sequence: CASRLRKRGSGEQYF. The CDR3 region has the DNA TGTGCCAGCAGACTACGCAAGCGGGGGTCTGGCGAGCAGTACTTC.

This rearrangement joins TRBV4-1 to TRBJ2-3, with 11 bases fitting TRBD2. Trimming took 1 base from V and 1 from J; bases not matched to a gene: 7. Germline V gene sequence: CDR1 MGHRA, CDR2 YSYEKL. This CDR3 is 18 amino acids long. The CDR3 is CASSQGSLAGAGTDTQYF. The CDR3 nucleotides read TGCGCCAGCAGCCAAGGGTCACTAGCGGGAGCCGGCACAGATACGCAGTATTTT.

The chain employs TRBV10-2 and TRBJ1-6; 7 bases fit TRBD1. CDR1 WSHSY and CDR2 SAAADI come from the germline V gene. The length of the CDR3 is 14 residues. V gave up 5 bases and J gave up 9 bases; unmatched junction bases: 7. DNA for the CDR3: TGCGCCAGCAGTTGGGAGACAGGGCCTTCACCCCTCCACTTT. This encodes CASSWETGPSPLHF.

The chain has TRBV6-5 and TRBJ2-3, with D tentatively TRBD2 (7 bases). CDR1 and CDR2 from the germline V gene are MNHEY and SVGAGI. The CDR3 spans 13 residues. V lost 2 bases to trimming and J lost 6 bases, with 9 bases between them. CDR3 region: CASSYEGGDTQYF. CDR3 sequence (DNA): TGTGCCAGCAGTTACGAGGGGGGGGATACGCAGTATTTT.

This sequence joins TRBV11-1 and TRBJ2-5; D is possibly TRBD1 (6 bases). The V end was cut by 4 bases, the J end by 0 bases, with 9 bases between. Looked up from germline, CDR1 is SGHAT and CDR2 is FQDESV (reference sequence). The CDR3 covers 14 residues. The CDR3 region is CASSYRVNQETQYF. The DNA of the CDR3 is TGTGCCAGCAGCTACAGGGTAAACCAAGAGACCCAGTACTTC.

The chain is built from TRBV4-1 and TRBJ2-6; D might be TRBD2 (5 bases). With 1 base removed from V and 5 bases from J, the gap between germline ends came to 9 bases. The CDR3 covers 15 residues. Germline-derived CDR1 and CDR2 are MGHRA and YSYEKL. CDR3 nucleotide sequence: TGCGCCAGCAGCCAAGTAGGACTCAGGGCCAACGTCCTGACTTTC. Translating gives CASSQVGLRANVLTF.

The chain carries TRBV13 and TRBJ1-2; 10 nucleotides line up with TRBD1. Germline loops: CDR1 PRHDT, CDR2 FYEKMQ (reference sequence). The V gene end was trimmed by 6 bases and the J gene end by 7 bases; junction bases not matched to a gene: 8. This CDR3 has 14 residues. The CDR3 here is CASRRQGALSGYTF. The CDR3 DNA reads as TGTGCCAGCAGAAGACAGGGGGCGCTCAGTGGCTACACCTTC. Full variable domain (missing parts from reference TRBV13 and TRBJ1-2): AAGVIQSPRHLIKEKRETATLKCYPIPRHDTVYWYQQGPGQDPQFLISFYEKMQSDKGSIPDRFSAQQFSDYHSELNMSSLELGDSALYFCASRRQGALSGYTFGSGTRLTVV.

The genes are TRBV11-1 and TRBJ2-7; D is perhaps TRBD2 (5 bases). V dropped 6 bases and J dropped 5 bases, with 14 bases sitting between them. Germline V CDR1 and CDR2: SGHAT, FQDESV (reference sequence). There are 13 residues in the CDR3. The CDR3 sequence is CASSLRDFHEQYF. The DNA of the CDR3 is TGTGCCAGCAGTTTACGGGATTTTCACGAGCAGTACTTC.

This clone was seen only a few times. The chain combines TRBV6-5 with TRBJ1-1; D might be TRBD1 (6 bases). This CDR3 spans 16 amino acids. The V gene's germline CDR1 is MNHEY and CDR2 SVGAGI. V dropped 4 bases and J dropped 4 bases, with 19 bases sitting between them. The CDR3 DNA follows: TGTGCCAGCAGTTGGACAGAGGACCGTTTAGGCACTGAAGCTTTCTTT. Encoded protein: CASSWTEDRLGTEAFF.